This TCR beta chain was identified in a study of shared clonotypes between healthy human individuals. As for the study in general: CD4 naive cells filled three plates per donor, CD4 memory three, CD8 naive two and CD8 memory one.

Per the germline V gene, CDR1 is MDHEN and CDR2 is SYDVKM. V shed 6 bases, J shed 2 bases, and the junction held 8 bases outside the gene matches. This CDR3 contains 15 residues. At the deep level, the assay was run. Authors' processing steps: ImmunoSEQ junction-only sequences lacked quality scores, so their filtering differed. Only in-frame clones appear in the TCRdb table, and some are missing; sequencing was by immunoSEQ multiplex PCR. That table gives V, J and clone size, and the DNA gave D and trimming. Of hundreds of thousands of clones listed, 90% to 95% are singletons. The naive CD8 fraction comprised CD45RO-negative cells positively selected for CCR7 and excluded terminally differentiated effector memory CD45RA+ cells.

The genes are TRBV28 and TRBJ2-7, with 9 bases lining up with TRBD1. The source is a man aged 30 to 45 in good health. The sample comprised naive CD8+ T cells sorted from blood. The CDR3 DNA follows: TGTGCCAGCAGCCCCCTACAGGGGGCCGCCTACGAGCAGTACTTC. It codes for CASSPLQGAAYEQYF.